This T cell receptor beta chain was found in a study of technical replicates of blood from several donors. Only in-frame clones appear in the TCRdb table, and some are missing; sequencing was by immunoSEQ multiplex PCR. Of fewer than 65,000 clones detected, 85% to 90% appear once; the ten largest clones hold less than 5.5%. Per germline, CDR1 ENHRY and CDR2 SYGVKD. The junction had 9 bases not matched to a gene; V was cut back by 10 bases and J by 7 bases. This CDR3 spans 15 amino acids. This clonotype originated in a human donor in good health. Some clones in this sample may be carry-over from other donors' samples. V is TRBV10-3 and J is TRBJ2-1; the match to TRBD2 covers 14 bases. The specimen sequenced was PBMCs. The CDR3, as DNA: TGTGCCACCGGAGGGACTAGCGGGAGAACGAATGAGCAGTTCTTC. It translates to CATGGTSGRTNEQFF.